Each of the 6 T cell receptor beta chains below was sequenced from the same sample in a study of blood T cell repertoires in COVID-19. Clones were sequenced by immunoSEQ multiplex PCR, and TCRdb holds only the in-frame ones, with some missing. The sample records approximately 200,000 clones, roughly 84% being singletons. Input material: PBMCs or T cells enriched from blood (not recorded which). All receptors derive from a woman younger than 45 who had recovered from COVID-19.

This chain uses TRBV4-2 with TRBJ2-5; maybe TRBD2 (5 bases). Germline V gives CDR1 LGHNA, CDR2 YNFKEQ. This CDR3 is built from 16 residues. The V and J ends lost 0 bases and 4 bases respectively, with 15 bases between them. CDR3 sequence (DNA): TGTGCCAGCAGCCAAGATCCGCTAGCAATAACAGAGACCCAGTACTTC. Encoded protein: CASSQDPLAITETQYF.

The gene calls are TRBV13 and TRBJ2-1; possible D gene TRBD2, 5 bases. Germline V gene sequence: CDR1 PRHDT, CDR2 FYEKMQ (reference sequence). V shed 5 bases and J shed 7 bases, with 18 bases lying between them. CDR3 length equals 15 residues. CDR3 residues: CASSPSSPGWNEQFF. The CDR3 nucleotides are TGTGCCAGCAGCCCGTCTAGCCCGGGCTGGAATGAGCAGTTCTTC.

This chain connects TRBV24-1 to TRBJ2-3; 8 bases fit TRBD1. Per the germline V gene, CDR1 is KGHDR and CDR2 is SFDVKD. J lost 3 bases, V lost 7 bases, and 5 bases had no gene match. This CDR3 has 14 residues. Here the CDR3 DNA reads TGTGCCACCAGCGACAGGGGATGGACAGATACGCAGTATTTT. This translates into CATSDRGWTDTQYF.

The chain joins TRBV28 to TRBJ2-5, with TRBD1 identical over 9 bases. The CDR3 extends over 13 amino acids. J lost 3 bases, V lost 5 bases, and 1 base had no gene match. The germline gives CDR1 MDHEN, CDR2 SYDVKM. The CDR3 bases are TGTGCCAGCAGTGGGGACAGGGAAGAGACCCAGTACTTC. Translation: CASSGDREETQYF.

J is TRBJ2-1 and V is TRBV9; possibly TRBD1 for D (6 bases). The CDR3 spans 14 residues. The V gene lost 3 bases and the J gene lost 9 bases, with 16 bases spanning the gap. CDR1 and CDR2 (germline): SGDLS, YYNGEE. As DNA, the CDR3 is TGTGCCAGCAGCGCCCTGGGAGTGGACAGTGAGCAGTTCTTC. Its protein is CASSALGVDSEQFF.

The chain carries TRBV5-8 and TRBJ1-5, with TRBD1 matching 7 bases. Trimming cost V 7 bases and J 9 bases; bases outside gene matches: 16. The CDR3 sequence is 15 residues long. CDR1 is SGHTS, CDR2 YDEGEE, per germline. This CDR3 reads CASGSRWQGERPQHF. Here the CDR3 DNA reads TGTGCCAGCGGTTCCCGATGGCAGGGGGAGAGGCCCCAGCATTTT.